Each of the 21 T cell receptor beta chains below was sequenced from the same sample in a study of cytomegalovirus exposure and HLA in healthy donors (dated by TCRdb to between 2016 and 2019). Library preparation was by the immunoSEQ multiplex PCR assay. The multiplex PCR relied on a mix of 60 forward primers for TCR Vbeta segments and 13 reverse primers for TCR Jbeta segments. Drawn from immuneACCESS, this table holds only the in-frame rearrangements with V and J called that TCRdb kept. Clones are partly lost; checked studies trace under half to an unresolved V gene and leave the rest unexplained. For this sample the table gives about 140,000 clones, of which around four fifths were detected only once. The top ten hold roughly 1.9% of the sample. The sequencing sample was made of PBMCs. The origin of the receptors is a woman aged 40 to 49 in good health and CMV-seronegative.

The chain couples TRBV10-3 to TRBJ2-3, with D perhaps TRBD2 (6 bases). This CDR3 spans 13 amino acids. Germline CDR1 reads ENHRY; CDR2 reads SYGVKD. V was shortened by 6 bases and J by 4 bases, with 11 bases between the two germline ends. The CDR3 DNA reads TGTGCCATCAGGAGAGCGGGTCCAGATACGCAGTATTTT. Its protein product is CAIRRAGPDTQYF.

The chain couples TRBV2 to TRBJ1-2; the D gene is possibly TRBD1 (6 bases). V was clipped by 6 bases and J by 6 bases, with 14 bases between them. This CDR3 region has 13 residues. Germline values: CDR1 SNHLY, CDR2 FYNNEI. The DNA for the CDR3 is TGTGCCAGCAGGCCCAGGGGTACGGATGGCTACACCTTC. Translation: CASRPRGTDGYTF.

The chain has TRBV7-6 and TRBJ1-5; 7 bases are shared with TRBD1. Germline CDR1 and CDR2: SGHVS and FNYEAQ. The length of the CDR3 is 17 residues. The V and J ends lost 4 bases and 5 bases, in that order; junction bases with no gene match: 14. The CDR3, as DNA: TGTGCCAGCAGCTCCCTACCACAGGGGAAAGGGGATCAGCCCCAGCATTTT. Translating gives CASSSLPQGKGDQPQHF.

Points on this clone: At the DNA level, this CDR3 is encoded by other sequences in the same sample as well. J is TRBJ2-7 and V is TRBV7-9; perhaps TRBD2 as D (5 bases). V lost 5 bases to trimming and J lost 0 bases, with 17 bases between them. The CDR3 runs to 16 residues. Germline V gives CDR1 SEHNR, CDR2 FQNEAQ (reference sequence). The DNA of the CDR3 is TGTGCCAGCAGCCCGCGCTCGGCGGGCGTCTCCTACGAGCAGTACTTC. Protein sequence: CASSPRSAGVSYEQYF.

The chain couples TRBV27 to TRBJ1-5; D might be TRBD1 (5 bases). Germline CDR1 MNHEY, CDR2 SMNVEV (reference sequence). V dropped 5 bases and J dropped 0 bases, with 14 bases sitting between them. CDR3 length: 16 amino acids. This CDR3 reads CASSVLQETSNQPQHF. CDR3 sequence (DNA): TGTGCCAGCAGTGTCTTACAGGAGACTAGCAATCAGCCCCAGCATTTT.

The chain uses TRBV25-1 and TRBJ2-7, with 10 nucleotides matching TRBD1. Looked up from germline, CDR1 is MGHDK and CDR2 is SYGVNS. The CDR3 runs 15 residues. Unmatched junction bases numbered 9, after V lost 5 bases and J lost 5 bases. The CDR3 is CASSKIGQGGDEQYF. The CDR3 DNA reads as TGTGCCAGCAGTAAGATAGGACAGGGGGGGGACGAGCAGTACTTC.

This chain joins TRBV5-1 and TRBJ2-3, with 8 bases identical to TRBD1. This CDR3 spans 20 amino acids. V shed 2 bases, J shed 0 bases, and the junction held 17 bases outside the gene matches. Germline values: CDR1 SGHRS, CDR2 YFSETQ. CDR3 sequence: CASSFRGRVVAVASTDTQYF. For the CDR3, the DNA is TGCGCCAGCAGCTTCAGGGGGCGCGTGGTAGCGGTAGCGAGCACAGATACGCAGTATTTT.

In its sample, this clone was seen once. The CDR3 here is CASSSRGAGGFTDTQYF. CDR3 bases: TGTGCCAGCAGCTCCCGGGGGGCGGGAGGATTCACAGATACGCAGTATTTT. The chain recombines TRBV7-9 with TRBJ2-3; 8 positions agree with TRBD2. Germline CDR1 is SEHNR and CDR2 is FQNEAQ (reference sequence). J lost 2 bases, V lost 4 bases, and 11 bases had no gene match. The CDR3 length is 17 residues.

The CDR3 bases are TGTGCCAGCAGCGTAGGGACAGGGGGCTACAATGAGCAGTTCTTC. Amino acid sequence: CASSVGTGGYNEQFF. The chain combines TRBV9 with TRBJ2-1; 10 nucleotides line up with TRBD1. Germline values: CDR1 SGDLS, CDR2 YYNGEE. This CDR3 contains 15 residues. With 0 bases clipped from V and 3 bases from J, the junction kept 0 bases outside the gene matches.

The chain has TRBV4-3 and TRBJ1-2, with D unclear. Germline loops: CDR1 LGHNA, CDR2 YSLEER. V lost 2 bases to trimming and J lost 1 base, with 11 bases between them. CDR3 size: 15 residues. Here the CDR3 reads CASSQRRASNYGYTF. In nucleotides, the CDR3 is TGCGCCAGCAGCCAAAGGAGGGCTAGTAACTATGGCTACACCTTC.

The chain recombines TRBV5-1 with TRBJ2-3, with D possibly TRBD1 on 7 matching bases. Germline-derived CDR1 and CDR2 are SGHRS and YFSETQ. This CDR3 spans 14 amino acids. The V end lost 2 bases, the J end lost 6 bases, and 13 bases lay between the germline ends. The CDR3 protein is CASSFRQGGDTQYF. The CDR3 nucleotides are TGCGCCAGCAGCTTTAGGCAGGGGGGCGATACGCAGTATTTT.

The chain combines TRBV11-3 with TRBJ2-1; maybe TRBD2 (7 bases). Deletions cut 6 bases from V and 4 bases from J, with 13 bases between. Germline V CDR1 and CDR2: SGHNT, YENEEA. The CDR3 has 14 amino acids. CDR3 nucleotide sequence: TGTGCCAGCAGTTCGGGGGGCGTGTACAATGAGCAGTTCTTC. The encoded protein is CASSSGGVYNEQFF.

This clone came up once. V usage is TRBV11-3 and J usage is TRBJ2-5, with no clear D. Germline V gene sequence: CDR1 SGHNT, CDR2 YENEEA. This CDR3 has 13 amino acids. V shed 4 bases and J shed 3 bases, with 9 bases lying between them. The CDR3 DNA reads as TGTGCCAGCAGCTCAGACCCAGAAGAGACCCAGTACTTC. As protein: CASSSDPEETQYF.

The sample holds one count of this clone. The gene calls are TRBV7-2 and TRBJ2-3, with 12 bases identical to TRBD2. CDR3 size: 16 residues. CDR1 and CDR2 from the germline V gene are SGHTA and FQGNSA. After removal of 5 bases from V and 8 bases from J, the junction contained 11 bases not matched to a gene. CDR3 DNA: TGTGCCAGCAGCCCCGCCGGGACTAGCGGGTTCCGTACGCAGTATTTT. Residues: CASSPAGTSGFRTQYF.

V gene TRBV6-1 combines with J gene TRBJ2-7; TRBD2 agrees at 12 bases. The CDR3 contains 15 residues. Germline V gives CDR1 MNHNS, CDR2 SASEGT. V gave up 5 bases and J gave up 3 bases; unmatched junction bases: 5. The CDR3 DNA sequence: TGTGCCAGCAGTCCTCCGACTAGCGGGAGCTACGAGCAGTACTTC. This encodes CASSPPTSGSYEQYF.

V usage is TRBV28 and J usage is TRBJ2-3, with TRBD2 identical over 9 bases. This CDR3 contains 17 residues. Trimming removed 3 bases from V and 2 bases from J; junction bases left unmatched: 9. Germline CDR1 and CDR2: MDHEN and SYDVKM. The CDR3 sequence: CASSFRPSGRNTDTQYF. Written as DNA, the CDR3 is TGTGCCAGCAGTTTTCGACCGAGCGGGAGGAACACAGATACGCAGTATTTT. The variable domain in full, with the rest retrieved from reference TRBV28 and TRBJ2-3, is DVKVTQSSRYLVKRTGEKVFLECVQDMDHENMFWYRQDPGLGLRLIYFSYDVKMKEKGDIPEGYSVSREKKERFSLILESASTNQTSMYLCASSFRPSGRNTDTQYFGPGTRLTVL.

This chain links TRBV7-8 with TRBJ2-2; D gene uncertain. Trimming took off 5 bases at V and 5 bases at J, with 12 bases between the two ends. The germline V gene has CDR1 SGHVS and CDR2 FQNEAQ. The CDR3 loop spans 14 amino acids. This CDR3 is CASSRSHGTGELFF. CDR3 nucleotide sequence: TGTGCCAGCAGCCGGAGCCATGGAACCGGGGAGCTGTTTTTT.

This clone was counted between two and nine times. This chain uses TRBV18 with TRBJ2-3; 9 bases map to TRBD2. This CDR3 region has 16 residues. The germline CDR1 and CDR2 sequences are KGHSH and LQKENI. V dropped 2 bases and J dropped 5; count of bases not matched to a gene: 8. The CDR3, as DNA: TGTGCCAGCTCACCAGCGTCTAGCGGGAAGGGAGATACGCAGTATTTT. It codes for CASSPASSGKGDTQYF. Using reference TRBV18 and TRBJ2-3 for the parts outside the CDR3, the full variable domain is NAGVMQNPRHLVRRRGQEARLRCSPMKGHSHVYWYRQLPEEGLKFMVYLQKENIIDESGMPKERFSAEFPKEGPSILRIQQVVRGDSAAYFCASSPASSGKGDTQYFGPGTRLTVL.

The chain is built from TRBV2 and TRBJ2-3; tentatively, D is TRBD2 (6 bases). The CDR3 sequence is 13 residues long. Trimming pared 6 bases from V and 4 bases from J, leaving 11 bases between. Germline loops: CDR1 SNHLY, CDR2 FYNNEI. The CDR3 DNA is TGTGCCAGCAGCACCGGGACTCCAGATACGCAGTATTTT. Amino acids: CASSTGTPDTQYF.

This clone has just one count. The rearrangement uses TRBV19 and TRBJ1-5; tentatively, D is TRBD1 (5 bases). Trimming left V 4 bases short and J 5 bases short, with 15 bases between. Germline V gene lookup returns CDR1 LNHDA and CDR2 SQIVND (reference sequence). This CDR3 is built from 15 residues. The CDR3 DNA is TGTGCCAGTAGTAACGCCCGGGACTCTCATCAGCCCCAGCATTTT. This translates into CASSNARDSHQPQHF.

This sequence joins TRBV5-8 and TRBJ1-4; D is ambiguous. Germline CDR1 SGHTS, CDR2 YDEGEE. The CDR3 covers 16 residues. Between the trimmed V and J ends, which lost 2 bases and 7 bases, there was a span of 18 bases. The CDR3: CASSFIGGGPSEKLFF. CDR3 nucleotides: TGTGCCAGCAGCTTTATAGGCGGAGGGCCCTCTGAAAAACTGTTTTTT.